Listed here are 4 T cell receptor beta chains from one sample, sequenced in a study of blood T cell repertoires in COVID-19. Sequencing used immunoSEQ multiplex PCR; TCRdb keeps in-frame clones, though not all of them. In the table there are 200,000 to 250,000 clones, almost 90% of which are singletons. The material sequenced was peripheral blood. The receptors come from a man younger than 30 with active or convalescent COVID-19.

The V call is TRBV18, the J call TRBJ2-4; TRBD1 aligns across 10 bases. The ends lost 0 bases at V and 1 base at J; junction bases unmatched: 3. Germline loops: CDR1 KGHSH, CDR2 LQKENI. CDR3 size: 17 residues. The CDR3 loop reads CASSPPRQGAAKNIQYF. CDR3 nucleotides: TGTGCCAGCTCACCACCTAGACAGGGGGCGGCCAAAAACATTCAGTACTTC.

This chain joins TRBV6-2 or TRBV6-3 and TRBJ1-2, with TRBD1 as a possible D gene (6 bases). The CDR3 is 15 amino acids. From germline, CDR1 is MNHEY and CDR2 SVGEGT. Trimming took off 2 bases at V and 2 bases at J, with 12 bases between the two ends. The CDR3 DNA sequence: TGTGCCAGCAGTTACCCGACAGGACACAACTATGGCTACACCTTC. It specifies CASSYPTGHNYGYTF.

The chain links TRBV5-5 to TRBJ2-1; 8 nucleotides align to TRBD2. Germline V lookup: CDR1 SGHKS, CDR2 YYEKEE (reference sequence). This CDR3 spans 19 amino acids. V trimming: 6 bases; J trimming: 7 bases; junction bases outside the gene matches: 24. Here the CDR3 DNA reads TGTGCCAGCACCGAATCGGGAGGGCCGGGGATCCATATTGGGAATGAGCAGTTCTTC. It codes for CASTESGGPGIHIGNEQFF.

The rearrangement uses TRBV2 and TRBJ2-1, with 7 bases lining up with TRBD2. Germline V gene lookup returns CDR1 SNHLY and CDR2 FYNNEI. V was pared by 1 base and J by 2 bases, with 11 bases of the junction left unmatched. The length of the CDR3 is 18 residues. The CDR3 is CASSEGRAGAPTYNEQFF. The CDR3 DNA sequence: TGTGCCAGCAGTGAAGGAAGGGCGGGAGCCCCCACCTACAATGAGCAGTTCTTC.